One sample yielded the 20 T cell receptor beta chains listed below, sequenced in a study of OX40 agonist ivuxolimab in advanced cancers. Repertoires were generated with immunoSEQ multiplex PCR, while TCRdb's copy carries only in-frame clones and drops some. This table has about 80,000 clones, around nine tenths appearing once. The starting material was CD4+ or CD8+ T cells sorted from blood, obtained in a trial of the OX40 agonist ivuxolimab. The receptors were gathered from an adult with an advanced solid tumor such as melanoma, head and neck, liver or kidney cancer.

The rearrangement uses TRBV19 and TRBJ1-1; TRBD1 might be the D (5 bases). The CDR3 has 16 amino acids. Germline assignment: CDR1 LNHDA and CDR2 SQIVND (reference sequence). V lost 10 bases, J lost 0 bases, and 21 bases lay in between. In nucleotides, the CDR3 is TGTGCCACAAATCCTTTCCACAGGACGGTGAACACTGAAGCTTTCTTT. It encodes CATNPFHRTVNTEAFF.

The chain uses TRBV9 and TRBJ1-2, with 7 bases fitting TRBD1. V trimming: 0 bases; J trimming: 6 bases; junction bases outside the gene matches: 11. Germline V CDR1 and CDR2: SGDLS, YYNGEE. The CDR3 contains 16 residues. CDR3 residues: CASSVETGSLVDGYTF. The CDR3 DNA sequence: TGTGCCAGCAGCGTAGAGACAGGGAGCTTAGTGGATGGCTACACCTTC.

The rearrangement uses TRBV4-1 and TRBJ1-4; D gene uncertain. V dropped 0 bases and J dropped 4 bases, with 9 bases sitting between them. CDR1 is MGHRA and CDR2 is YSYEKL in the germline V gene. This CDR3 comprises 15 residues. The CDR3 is CASSQEWVYNEKLFF. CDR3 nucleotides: TGCGCCAGCAGCCAAGAATGGGTGTATAATGAAAAACTGTTTTTT.

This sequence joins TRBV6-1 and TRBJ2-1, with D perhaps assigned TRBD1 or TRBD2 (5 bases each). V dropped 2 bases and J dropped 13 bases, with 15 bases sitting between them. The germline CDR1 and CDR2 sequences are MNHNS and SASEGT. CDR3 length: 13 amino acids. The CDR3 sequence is CASSEPGSSLQFF. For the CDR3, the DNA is TGTGCCAGCAGTGAACCAGGGAGCAGCTTACAGTTCTTC.

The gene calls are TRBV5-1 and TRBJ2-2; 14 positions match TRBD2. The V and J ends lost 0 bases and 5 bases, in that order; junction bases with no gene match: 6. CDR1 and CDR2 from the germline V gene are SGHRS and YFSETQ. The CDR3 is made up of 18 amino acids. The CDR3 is CASSLAGTSGSLTGELFF. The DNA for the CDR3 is TGCGCCAGCAGCTTGGCCGGGACTAGCGGGAGTCTGACCGGGGAGCTGTTTTTT.

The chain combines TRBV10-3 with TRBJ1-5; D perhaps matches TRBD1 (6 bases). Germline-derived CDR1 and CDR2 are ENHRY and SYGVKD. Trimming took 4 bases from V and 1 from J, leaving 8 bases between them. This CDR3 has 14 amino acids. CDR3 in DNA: TGTGCCATCAGTGCAAGGGGGAGCAATCAGCCCCAGCATTTT. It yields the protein CAISARGSNQPQHF.

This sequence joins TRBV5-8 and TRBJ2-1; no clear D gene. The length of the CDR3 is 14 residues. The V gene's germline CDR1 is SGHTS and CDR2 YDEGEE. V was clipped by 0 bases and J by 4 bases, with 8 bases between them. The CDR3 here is CASSLGSLYNEQFF. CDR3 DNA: TGTGCCAGCAGCTTGGGGTCCCTTTACAATGAGCAGTTCTTC.

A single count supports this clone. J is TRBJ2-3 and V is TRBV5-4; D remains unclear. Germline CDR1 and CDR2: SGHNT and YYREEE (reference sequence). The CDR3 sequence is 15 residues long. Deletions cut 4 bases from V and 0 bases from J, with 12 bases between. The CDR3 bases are TGTGCCAGCAGCAGTAGGTCGGTGAGCACAGATACGCAGTATTTT. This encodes CASSSRSVSTDTQYF.

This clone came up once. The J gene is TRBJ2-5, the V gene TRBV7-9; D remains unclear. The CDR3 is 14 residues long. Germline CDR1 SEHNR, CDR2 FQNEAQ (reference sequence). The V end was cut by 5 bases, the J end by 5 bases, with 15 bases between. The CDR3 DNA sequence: TGTGCCAGCAGCCCTGGGATCTCAGAGGAGACCCAGTACTTC. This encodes CASSPGISEETQYF.

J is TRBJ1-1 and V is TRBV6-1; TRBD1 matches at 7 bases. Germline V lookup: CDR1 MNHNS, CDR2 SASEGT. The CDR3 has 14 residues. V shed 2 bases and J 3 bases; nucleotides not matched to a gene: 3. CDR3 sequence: CASSEPGQYTEAFF. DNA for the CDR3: TGTGCCAGCAGTGAACCGGGACAGTACACTGAAGCTTTCTTT.

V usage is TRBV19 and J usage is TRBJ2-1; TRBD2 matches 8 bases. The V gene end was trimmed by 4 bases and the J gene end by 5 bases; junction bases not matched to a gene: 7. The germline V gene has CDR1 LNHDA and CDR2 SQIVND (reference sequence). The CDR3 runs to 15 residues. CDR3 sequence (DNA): TGTGCCAGTAGTACACTGGCGGGAGGAAACAATGAGCAGTTCTTC. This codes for CASSTLAGGNNEQFF.

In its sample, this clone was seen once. CDR3 sequence (DNA): TGTGCCAGCAGCTTAGGACTAGCGGGCCCTTACGAGCAGTACGTC. It yields the protein CASSLGLAGPYEQYV. V and J are TRBV11-2 and TRBJ2-7, with 10 bases lining up with TRBD2. The CDR3 covers 15 residues. The germline gives CDR1 SGHAT, CDR2 FQNNGV. The ends lost 1 base at V and 4 bases at J; junction bases unmatched: 4.

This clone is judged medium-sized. The CDR3 sequence is CASSDTLRGTGELFF. CDR3 DNA: TGTGCCAGTAGTGATACACTACGGGGCACCGGGGAGCTGTTTTTT. The rearrangement joins TRBV19 to TRBJ2-2; tentatively, D is TRBD2 (5 bases). The CDR3 is 15 amino acids. With 5 bases removed from V and 4 bases from J, the gap between germline ends came to 14 bases. Germline values: CDR1 LNHDA, CDR2 SQIVND (reference sequence).

The CDR3 sequence is CASSFVGRRGKLGCGYTF. The CDR3 region has the DNA TGCGCCAGCAGCTTTGTAGGTCGCAGGGGGAAGTTAGGCTGTGGCTACACCTTC. The chain combines TRBV5-1 with TRBJ1-2, with TRBD1 matching 7 bases. CDR1 is SGHRS and CDR2 is YFSETQ in the germline V gene. After removal of 2 bases from V and 7 bases from J, the junction contained 20 bases not matched to a gene. The CDR3 has 18 residues.

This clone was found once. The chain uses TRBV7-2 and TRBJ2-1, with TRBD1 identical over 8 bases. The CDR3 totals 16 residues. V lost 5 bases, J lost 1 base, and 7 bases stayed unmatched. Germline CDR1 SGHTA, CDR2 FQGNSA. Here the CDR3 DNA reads TGTGCCAGCAGCACACAGGGGGTGCTGTCCTACAATGAGCAGTTCTTC. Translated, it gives CASSTQGVLSYNEQFF.

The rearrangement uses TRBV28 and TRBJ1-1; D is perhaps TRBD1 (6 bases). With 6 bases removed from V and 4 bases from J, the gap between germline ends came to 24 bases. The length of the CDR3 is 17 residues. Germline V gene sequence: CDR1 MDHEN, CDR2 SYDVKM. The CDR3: CASSPQSARGLGTEAFF. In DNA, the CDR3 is TGTGCCAGCAGCCCCCAATCCGCCCGGGGGCTGGGCACTGAAGCTTTCTTT. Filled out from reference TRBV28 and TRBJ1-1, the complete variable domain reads DVKVTQSSRYLVKRTGEKVFLECVQDMDHENMFWYRQDPGLGLRLIYFSYDVKMKEKGDIPEGYSVSREKKERFSLILESASTNQTSMYLCASSPQSARGLGTEAFFGQGTRLTVV.

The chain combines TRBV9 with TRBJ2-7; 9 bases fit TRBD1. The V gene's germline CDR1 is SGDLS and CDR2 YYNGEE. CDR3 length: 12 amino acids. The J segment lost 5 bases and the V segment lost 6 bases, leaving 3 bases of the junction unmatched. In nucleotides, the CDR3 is TGTGCCAGCAACCGGGACAGGGACGAGCAGTACTTC. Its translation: CASNRDRDEQYF.

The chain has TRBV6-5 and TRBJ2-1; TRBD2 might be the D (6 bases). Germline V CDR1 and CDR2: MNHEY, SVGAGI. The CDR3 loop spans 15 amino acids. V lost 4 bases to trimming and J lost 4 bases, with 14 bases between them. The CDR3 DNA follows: TGTGCCAGCAGTTTGACCTCGGGAGTGTACAATGAGCAGTTCTTC. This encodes CASSLTSGVYNEQFF.

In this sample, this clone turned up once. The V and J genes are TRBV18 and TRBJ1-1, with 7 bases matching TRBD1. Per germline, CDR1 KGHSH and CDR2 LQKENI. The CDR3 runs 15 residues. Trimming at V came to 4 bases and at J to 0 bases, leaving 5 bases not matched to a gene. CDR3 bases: TGTGCCAGCTCACAAAAGGGACAGATGAACACTGAAGCTTTCTTT. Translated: CASSQKGQMNTEAFF.

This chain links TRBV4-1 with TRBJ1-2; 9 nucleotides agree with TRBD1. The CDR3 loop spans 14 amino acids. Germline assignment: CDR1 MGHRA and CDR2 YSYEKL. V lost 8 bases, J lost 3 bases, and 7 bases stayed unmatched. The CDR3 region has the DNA TGCGCCAGCGCCCGGGACAGGGCATACTATGGCTACACCTTC. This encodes CASARDRAYYGYTF.